This entry lists 27 T cell receptor beta chains sequenced from one sample in a study of response to subunit inactivated influenza vaccine. MiXCR, run by TCRdb on the RT-PCR reads, gives a single entry per CDR3 protein. Of roughly 190,000 distinct CDR3 sequences in the sample, 14% were seen once. Sequencing used CD8+ T cells sorted from PBMCs, obtained about 5 days after vaccination. The receptors were gathered from a man between 50 and 59 years old who received an inactivated influenza vaccine.

V is TRBV5-6 and J is TRBJ2-5; no firm D call. The CDR3 totals 13 residues. The V gene lost 2 bases and the J gene lost 7 bases, with 12 bases spanning the gap. The germline CDR1 and CDR2 sequences are SGHDT and YYEEEE. The DNA of the CDR3 is TGTGCCAGCAGCTTCGGTCTAGACGGGACCCAGTACTTC. It translates to CASSFGLDGTQYF.

This clonotype has just a few counts. This chain joins TRBV2 and TRBJ2-1, with D tentatively TRBD1 (5 bases). This CDR3 spans 15 amino acids. CDR1 is SNHLY and CDR2 is FYNNEI in the germline V gene. With 6 bases removed from V and 4 bases from J, the gap between germline ends came to 16 bases. CDR3 DNA sequence: TGTGCCAGCAGGGGCCACAGGTCCCCTTACAATGAGCAGTTCTTC. Residues: CASRGHRSPYNEQFF.

V gene TRBV4-1 combines with J gene TRBJ2-5, with a weak D call TRBD2 (6 bases). This CDR3 comprises 16 residues. Germline V lookup: CDR1 MGHRA, CDR2 YSYEKL. V was shortened by 1 base and J by 5 bases, with 17 bases between the two germline ends. The CDR3 nucleotides are TGCGCCAGCAGCCAAGTGGTCCCTAGCGAGAGGGAGACCCAGTACTTC. Its protein is CASSQVVPSERETQYF.

This clonotype was recorded a few times. CDR3 amino acids: CASSQVQGASPLHF. CDR3 sequence (DNA): TGCGCCAGCAGCCAAGTACAGGGGGCTTCACCCCTCCACTTT. The chain joins TRBV4-1 to TRBJ1-6, with TRBD1 matching over 9 bases. Trimming took 1 base from V and 9 from J; bases not matched to a gene: 1. The CDR3 covers 14 residues. Germline lookup yields CDR1 MGHRA and CDR2 YSYEKL.

This clonotype was detected only a few times. The V call is TRBV15, the J call TRBJ2-1, with 9 bases identical to TRBD2. The ends lost 0 bases at V and 2 bases at J; junction bases unmatched: 2. This CDR3 contains 16 residues. Germline V gives CDR1 LNHNV, CDR2 YYDKDF (reference sequence). CDR3 sequence reads: CATSRDVAGAYNEQFF. The DNA of the CDR3 is TGTGCCACCAGCAGAGATGTAGCGGGGGCCTACAATGAGCAGTTCTTC.

The chain links TRBV11-2 to TRBJ2-4; D remains unclear. Germline assignment: CDR1 SGHAT and CDR2 FQNNGV. The ends were cut back, 7 bases at V and 5 bases at J, with 12 bases in the middle. The CDR3 is made up of 13 amino acids. The CDR3 is CASILSGENIQYF. The CDR3 DNA is TGTGCCAGCATCTTGTCGGGCGAAAACATTCAGTACTTC.

There are a few counts of this clonotype. The V call is TRBV4-2, the J call TRBJ1-2, with 7 bases matching TRBD1. Trimming took 3 bases from V and 4 from J; bases not matched to a gene: 8. Germline V gene lookup returns CDR1 LGHNA and CDR2 YNFKEQ. The CDR3 runs to 15 residues. The CDR3 reads CASSHKRDSRYGYTF. DNA of the CDR3: TGTGCCAGCAGCCACAAACGGGACAGTCGCTATGGCTACACCTTC.

The chain uses TRBV5-1 and TRBJ2-7, with 8 nucleotides matching TRBD2. The CDR3 runs 15 residues. The junction had 12 bases not matched to a gene; V was cut back by 4 bases and J by 6 bases. Germline CDR1 SGHRS, CDR2 YFSETQ. CDR3 residues: CASSIAGTSLLEQYF. The CDR3 coding sequence is TGCGCCAGCAGCATAGCCGGGACTAGTCTCCTCGAGCAGTACTTC.

CDR3 sequence: CASSQGDRGQYEQYF. CDR3 nucleotides: TGTGCCAGCAGCCAAGGGGACAGGGGGCAATACGAGCAGTACTTC. V gene TRBV4-2 combines with J gene TRBJ2-7; TRBD1 agrees at 12 bases. The CDR3 covers 15 residues. The V gene's germline CDR1 is LGHNA and CDR2 YNFKEQ. Unmatched junction bases numbered 2, after V lost 1 base and J lost 4 bases.

This sequence joins TRBV5-5 and TRBJ1-1; D is perhaps TRBD1 (6 bases). Per the germline V gene, CDR1 is SGHKS and CDR2 is YYEKEE (reference sequence). This CDR3 has 13 amino acids. Trimming stripped 4 bases from V and 6 bases from J, with 13 bases between. CDR3 amino acids: CASSPGEFPEAFF. The CDR3 coding sequence is TGTGCCAGCAGCCCAGGGGAATTCCCTGAAGCTTTCTTT.

The genes are TRBV28 and TRBJ2-7, with D perhaps given as TRBD1 or TRBD2 (5 bases each). Trimming stripped 1 base from V and 4 bases from J, with 8 bases between. The CDR3 has 13 amino acids. Looked up from germline, CDR1 is MDHEN and CDR2 is SYDVKM. This chain's CDR3 is CASSLYGGYEQYF. Written as DNA, the CDR3 is TGTGCCAGCAGTTTATATGGGGGATACGAGCAGTACTTC.

The chain has TRBV7-8 and TRBJ2-7, with 7 bases that match TRBD2. The germline V gene encodes CDR1 SGHVS and CDR2 FQNEAQ. Unmatched junction bases numbered 18, after V lost 7 bases and J lost 3 bases. The CDR3 is 17 amino acids. The CDR3 reads CASTGTVTGREGYEQYF. Written as DNA, the CDR3 is TGTGCCAGCACCGGGACCGTAACTGGGAGGGAGGGCTACGAGCAGTACTTC.

This chain links TRBV12-3 or TRBV12-4 with TRBJ2-5, with D possibly TRBD2 on 6 matching bases. The CDR3 covers 16 residues. V was clipped by 6 bases and J by 3 bases, with 20 bases between them. The DNA for the CDR3 is TGTGCCAGCAGCCCGACGGGACTCCAGGCCAAAGAGACCCAGTACTTC. Protein product: CASSPTGLQAKETQYF.

The genes are TRBV28 and TRBJ2-5; D is ambiguous. The ends were cut back, 5 bases at V and 4 bases at J, with 5 bases in the middle. CDR3 size: 11 residues. Germline CDR1 MDHEN, CDR2 SYDVKM. As DNA, the CDR3 is TGTGCCAGCAGTATTGTAGAGACCCAGTACTTC. It yields the protein CASSIVETQYF.

CDR3 residues: CATSGHDSELSNQPQHF. The CDR3 coding sequence is TGTGCCACCAGTGGCCATGACAGTGAACTTAGCAATCAGCCCCAGCATTTT. The chain couples TRBV24-1 to TRBJ1-5; possibly TRBD1 for D (5 bases). Per the germline V gene, CDR1 is KGHDR and CDR2 is SFDVKD. CDR3 length: 17 residues. V lost 5 bases and J 0 bases, leaving 16 bases between the germline ends.

There are a few counts of this clonotype. The chain has TRBV9 and TRBJ1-5, with TRBD1 as a possible D gene (5 bases). V was trimmed by 0 bases and J by 3 bases, leaving 7 bases between them. The CDR3 totals 14 residues. Germline values: CDR1 SGDLS, CDR2 YYNGEE. In DNA, the CDR3 is TGTGCCAGCAGCGTAGGACAGTACAATCAGCCCCAGCATTTT. It codes for CASSVGQYNQPQHF.

This clonotype was observed a few times. V is TRBV12-3 or TRBV12-4 and J is TRBJ1-6; D ambiguous. Trimming took off 6 bases at V and 0 bases at J, with 6 bases between the two ends. The CDR3 totals 14 residues. DNA of the CDR3: TGTGCCAGCAGCCCGAGCTCCTATAATTCACCCCTCCACTTT. Translating it yields CASSPSSYNSPLHF.

A remark on this clonotype: The junction departs from the called germline gene at one end, perhaps through a read error. The chain couples TRBV29-1 to TRBJ2-5; 14 bases agree with TRBD2. There are 14 residues in the CDR3. The germline CDR1 and CDR2 sequences are SQVTM and ANQGSEA. The CDR3 nucleotides read TGCAGCGTCGAAGGACTAGCGGGAGGAGAGACCCAGTACTTC. This sequence encodes CSVEGLAGGETQYF.

This clonotype came up many times. This chain joins TRBV12-3 or TRBV12-4 and TRBJ2-2; D call uncertain. This CDR3 has 11 residues. V was shortened by 6 bases and J by 6 bases, with 5 bases between the two germline ends. CDR3 sequence (DNA): TGTGCCAGCAGCCTTTCCGGGGAGCTGTTTTTT. Protein: CASSLSGELFF.

This clonotype was seen at least ten times. The V call is TRBV12-3 or TRBV12-4, the J call TRBJ2-7; a possible D gene is TRBD1 (5 bases). V was clipped by 1 base and J by 7 bases, with 11 bases between them. The CDR3 covers 13 residues. The CDR3 loop is CASSLGQGGEQYF. In DNA, the CDR3 is TGTGCCAGCAGTTTAGGGCAGGGTGGGGAGCAGTACTTC.

This clonotype was seen a handful of times. V gene TRBV5-6 combines with J gene TRBJ1-1; D remains unclear. This CDR3 has 14 amino acids. Germline V gives CDR1 SGHDT, CDR2 YYEEEE. The germline V and J ends were trimmed by 4 bases and 1 base, with 11 bases remaining between them. This chain's CDR3 is CASSPLAGNTEAFF. The CDR3, as DNA: TGTGCCAGCAGCCCCTTAGCGGGGAACACTGAAGCTTTCTTT.

Details on this clonotype: The conserved closing phenylalanine or tryptophan is absent in this CDR3, likely reflecting a read error. This chain links TRBV4-3 with TRBJ1-2, with D perhaps TRBD1 (6 bases). Per germline, CDR1 LGHNA and CDR2 YSLEER. The V end lost 0 bases, the J end lost 3 bases, and 17 bases lay between the germline ends. This CDR3 comprises 17 residues. DNA for the CDR3: TGCGCCAGCAGCCAAGATCCATATGGGGGCCTCGACTATGGCTACACCTAC. Protein sequence: CASSQDPYGGLDYGYTY.

This clonotype was found a few times. The V gene is TRBV7-9, the J gene TRBJ2-1; D perhaps matches TRBD1 (6 bases). Germline V gene sequence: CDR1 SEHNR, CDR2 FQNEAQ (reference sequence). The germline V and J ends were trimmed by 6 bases and 7 bases, with 10 bases remaining between them. This CDR3 is 12 amino acids long. CDR3 sequence: CASRLTGNEQFF. CDR3 DNA: TGTGCCAGCAGGTTAACAGGGAATGAGCAGTTCTTC.

V gene TRBV5-1 combines with J gene TRBJ2-3; D uncertain. Germline values: CDR1 SGHRS, CDR2 YFSETQ. The CDR3 sequence is 16 residues long. V was cut by 1 base and J by 0 bases, with 12 bases left in between. The CDR3 loop reads CASSLIAETSTDTQYF. The CDR3 DNA sequence: TGCGCCAGCAGCTTGATCGCAGAAACTAGCACAGATACGCAGTATTTT. Combining the CDR3 with reference TRBV5-1 and TRBJ2-3 gives the whole variable domain KAGVTQTPRYLIKTRGQQVTLSCSPISGHRSVSWYQQTPGQGLQFLFEYFSETQRNKGNFPGRFSGRQFSNSRSEMNVSTLELGDSALYLCASSLIAETSTDTQYFGPGTRLTVL.

Only a few counts were recorded for this clonotype. The CDR3 DNA reads as TGTGCCAGCAGCTTAGTAGGACCGGTTGATGAAAAACTGTTTTTT. Encoded protein: CASSLVGPVDEKLFF. This chain uses TRBV7-2 with TRBJ1-4, with no clear D. The V and J ends lost 1 base and 6 bases respectively, with 12 bases between them. The CDR3 length is 15 residues. Germline assignment: CDR1 SGHTA and CDR2 FQGNSA.

This clonotype appeared many times. The chain carries TRBV7-6 and TRBJ1-1, with 8 bases matching TRBD1. The trim removed 1 base at V and 7 bases at J, leaving 5 bases unmatched. Per germline, CDR1 SGHVS and CDR2 FNYEAQ. The CDR3 consists of 14 residues. The CDR3 DNA sequence: TGTGCCAGCAGCTTAGGATTGGGGACAGGTGAAGCTTTCTTT. The encoded protein is CASSLGLGTGEAFF.

The V call is TRBV29-1, the J call TRBJ2-2, with 8 bases that match TRBD2. V lost 0 bases, J lost 3 bases, and 6 bases stayed unmatched. The length of the CDR3 is 16 residues. Germline V gene data show CDR1 as SQVTM and CDR2 as ANQGSEA. The CDR3 is CSVEDLAGGYTGELFF. CDR3 in DNA: TGCAGCGTTGAAGATCTTGCGGGGGGTTACACCGGGGAGCTGTTTTTT.